This T cell receptor beta chain was captured in a study of T cell clones after liver transplantation. Study details: Samples came from ITN030ST, which attempted immunosuppression withdrawal within 2 years of liver transplantation. Tolerance: complete withdrawal held at least one year, liver enzymes staying within twice normal. Findings and caveats of the study: These preliminary findings come from unstandardized post-transplant sampling times.

TCRdb keeps only in-frame clones here, not all; method: immunoSEQ multiplex PCR. In the table there are approximately 100,000 clones, roughly 80% of which are singletons. Comments on this clone: The antigen remains undetermined.

This CDR3 region has 14 residues. From germline, CDR1 is SGHTA and CDR2 FQGTGA. V was trimmed by 4 bases and J by 5 bases, leaving 11 bases between them. The gene calls are TRBV7-3 and TRBJ2-2; possibly TRBD1 or TRBD2 for D (5 bases each). The sequenced sample was CD4+ T cells from blood, obtained before liver transplant. The clonotype originates from a human donor who received a liver transplant. CDR3 bases: TGTGCCAGCAGCTCGGGACCCGGGACCGGGGAGCTGTTTTTT. Protein sequence: CASSSGPGTGELFF.